The T cell receptor beta chain under discussion was sequenced for a study of blood T cell repertoires in COVID-19 (dated by TCRdb to 2019 to 2021). Describing the broader study: Samples covering the acute and convalescent phases of COVID-19 were provided by collaborators in the United States, Italy and Spain. Sample metadata almost always included a de-identified subject ID, COVID-19 status, age in years and sex. Deeply sampled blood TCRbeta repertoires from subjects exposed to, actively infected with, or recovered from COVID-19 were included in the dataset. Samples came from the ongoing ImmuneRACE study (first 160 participants) plus 1,254 subjects from 6 global collaborators. The repertoires were released in a freely available public database intended as a resource for research on the immune response to SARS-CoV-2. The material from the prospective study consisted of cDNA or gDNA derived from T cells, B-cell-depleted T cells, or PBMCs. Where HLA class I and class II types were available, the types were taken from metadata supplied by the sample provider, not from assay-based typing.

Collaborating institutions collected whole blood in K2EDTA tubes following their own protocols. Collaborator samples were shipped for TCRbeta analysis as frozen whole blood, isolated PBMCs, or DNA extracted from either sample type. Concerning this clone: Which antigen it targets is not known. Within one base of it there is no much larger clone, and no base qualities were kept.

General conclusions and limits of the study: How much clinical and demographic metadata was included differed by source and by participant, and the metadata was provided uncurated.

Clipping removes 1 base from V and 7 bases from J, with 13 as the unmatched junction base count. There are 18 amino acids in the CDR3, from cysteine to phenylalanine inclusive. The read is trimmed to its CDR3 DNA, 54 bases read in frame from base 1. CDR1 is given as LGHNA and CDR2 as YNFKEQ, both from the germline V gene. TCRbeta CDR3 regions were amplified from genomic DNA using the immunoSEQ Assay, a bias-controlled multiplex PCR. In the paper's pipeline: Nucleated cell counts per sample were estimated from amplification of reference gene primers within the assay. To quantify the absolute abundance of each unique TCRbeta CDR3 rearrangement, sequence reads were collapsed and filtered. Productive Simpson clonality was computed per sample as the square root of Simpson's diversity index over productive rearrangements. TCRdb provides this immuneACCESS table in a form limited to in-frame rearrangements. Some clones are lacking; in checked studies, under half of them reflect an unresolved V gene, and why the rest are absent is not known. V and J calls and clone size come straight from that table; D and trimming were deduced from the DNA. The table for this sample lists about 180,000 clones; about 88% of them were counted only once. The biggest ten clones account for less than 3% of the sample.

Source material: peripheral blood. This sequence was found in a woman between 25 and 40 years old with active or convalescent COVID-19. This sequence uses TRBV4-2 and TRBJ1-2; TRBD1 lines up with 12 middle nucleotides. Here is the DNA: TGTGCCAGCAGCCAAGGGTATAGTAGGGACAGGGGGCAAGGTGGCTACACCTTC. It translates to CASSQGYSRDRGQGGYTF.